This is a list of T cell receptor beta chains from one sample in a study of blood T cell repertoires in COVID-19. Profiling relied on immunoSEQ multiplex PCR, and the TCRdb table lists in-frame clones only, not all of them. The top ten clones hold under 45% of a sample with 120,000 or so clones, 75% to 85% of them seen once. Sequencing was done on a sample of peripheral blood. The receptors here all came from a man aged 35-49 years with active or convalescent COVID-19. Both conserved end residues are part of each CDR3. A D gene is named only where the DNA matches it firmly. Size is omitted from some rows. Given values are once, few, many or a class for expanded clones.

NA NA TRBJ1-2 TRBV12-5 CASVQTDANYGYTF TGTGCTAGTGTCCAGACAGACGCTAACTATGGCTACACCTTC
NA once TRBJ1-6 TRBV9 CVSSVDTRSPLHF TGTGTCAGCAGCGTAGATACGAGGTCACCCCTCCACTTT
NA NA TRBJ2-5 TRBV7-2 CASSPWREGTQYF TGTGCCAGCAGCCCCTGGCGAGAGGGGACCCAGTACTTC
TRBD1 NA TRBJ1-1 TRBV28 CASRRQGNTEAFF TGTGCCAGCAGACGACAGGGGAACACTGAAGCTTTCTTT
TRBD1 NA TRBJ1-5 TRBV19 CASSMDWRGRQPQHF TGTGCCAGTAGTATGGATTGGAGGGGGCGACAGCCCCAGCATTTT
TRBD1 NA TRBJ1-5 TRBV7-9 CASSPGTGDVASQPQHF TGTGCCAGCAGCCCCGGGACAGGGGACGTAGCAAGTCAGCCCCAGCATTTT
NA many TRBJ2-5 TRBV27 CASSSNNLLQETQYF TGTGCCAGCAGCTCGAACAACCTCCTCCAAGAGACCCAGTACTTC
NA NA TRBJ2-4 TRBV5-1 CASSSPLRENIQYF TGCGCCAGCAGCTCCCCTTTGAGGGAAAACATTCAGTACTTC
TRBD1 NA TRBJ1-2 TRBV10-3 CAISLGQGSYGYTF TGTGCCATCAGCTTAGGACAGGGGTCCTATGGCTACACCTTC
TRBD1 many TRBJ1-4 TRBV6-5 CASRNPGQGEKLFF TGTGCCAGCAGGAACCCGGGACAGGGAGAAAAACTGTTTTTT
NA NA TRBJ2-7 TRBV28 CASSSRRAIDYEQYF TGTGCCAGCAGTTCCCGGCGGGCCATAGACTACGAGCAGTACTTC
TRBD1 NA TRBJ1-2 TRBV7-8 CASSSFQGADGYTF TGTGCCAGCAGCTCCTTCCAGGGGGCGGATGGCTACACCTTC
NA NA TRBJ1-3 TRBV6-5 CASADKSSGNTIYF TGTGCCAGCGCGGACAAGAGCTCTGGAAACACCATATATTTT
NA NA TRBJ1-2 TRBV5-1 CASGDKANYGYTF TGCGCCAGCGGAGATAAGGCTAACTATGGCTACACCTTC
NA NA TRBJ1-4 TRBV30 CAWSWGATNEKLFF TGTGCCTGGAGTTGGGGGGCAACTAATGAAAAACTGTTTTTT
NA NA TRBJ2-1 TRBV5-1 CASSLAYEQFF TGCGCCAGCAGCTTGGCGTATGAGCAGTTCTTC
TRBD1 NA TRBJ1-2 TRBV24-1 CATSDSGQAGGYTF TGTGCCACCAGTGATTCCGGACAGGCTGGTGGCTACACCTTC
TRBD1 NA TRBJ2-3 TRBV24-1 CATKGRTGGSGTDTQYF TGTGCCACCAAAGGGCGGACAGGGGGAAGTGGCACAGATACGCAGTATTTT
TRBD2 NA TRBJ2-3 TRBV5-4 CASSTAGGGTDTQYF TGTGCCAGCAGCACTGCGGGAGGAGGCACAGATACGCAGTATTTT
TRBD1 NA TRBJ2-6 TRBV7-2 CASSLVAGGPGANVLTF TGTGCCAGCAGCTTAGTGGCAGGGGGACCCGGGGCCAACGTCCTGACTTTC
TRBD2 NA TRBJ2-6 TRBV24-1 CATSDISGGASGANVLTF TGTGCCACCAGTGATATTAGCGGGGGGGCGTCAGGGGCCAACGTCCTGACTTTC
TRBD1 NA TRBJ1-6 TRBV9 CASSPQGASNSPLHF TGTGCCAGCAGCCCCCAGGGGGCGTCCAATTCACCCCTCCACTTT
NA NA TRBJ1-2 TRBV28 CASGDGYTF TGTGCCAGCGGAGATGGCTACACCTTC
TRBD1 NA TRBJ1-5 TRBV11-2 CASSLVIQGGNQPQHF TGTGCCAGCAGCTTAGTCATTCAGGGGGGCAATCAGCCCCAGCATTTT
TRBD2 once TRBJ2-7 TRBV6-4 CASSPSGGNAVYEQYF TGTGCCAGCTCCCCCAGCGGGGGAAACGCCGTCTACGAGCAGTACTTC
NA NA TRBJ1-5 TRBV2 CASSEGAGGVRNQPQHF TGTGCCAGCAGTGAAGGGGCAGGAGGGGTTAGGAATCAGCCCCAGCATTTT
TRBD1 NA TRBJ1-2 TRBV16 CASSQSAGGAYGYTF TGTGCCAGCAGCCAATCGGCAGGGGGCGCCTATGGCTACACCTTC
TRBD2 NA TRBJ2-1 TRBV9 CASSVGGAPEQFF TGTGCCAGCAGCGTCGGGGGGGCCCCTGAGCAGTTCTTC
NA NA TRBJ1-4 TRBV5-6 CASPGRGDEKLFF TGTGCCAGCCCCGGCAGGGGAGATGAAAAACTGTTTTTT
TRBD1 NA TRBJ2-6 TRBV28 CATGQGSSGANVLTF TGTGCCACGGGACAGGGGTCCTCTGGGGCCAACGTCCTGACTTTC
TRBD2 NA TRBJ2-5 TRBV4-2 CASSQIAGKETQYF TGTGCCAGCAGCCAAATAGCGGGCAAAGAGACCCAGTACTTC
NA NA TRBJ2-3 TRBV30 CAWSSSGRGDTQYF TGTGCCTGGAGTAGTTCAGGGCGGGGTGATACGCAGTATTTT
TRBD2 NA TRBJ2-1 TRBV9 CASSVGLAGSDEQFF TGTGCCAGCAGCGTAGGCCTAGCGGGTTCTGATGAGCAGTTCTTC
NA NA TRBJ1-2 TRBV7-9 CASSLVAEPYGYTF TGTGCCAGCAGCTTAGTAGCAGAACCCTATGGCTACACCTTC
NA NA TRBJ2-7 TRBV10-3 CAISGDNDYEQYF TGTGCCATCAGCGGCGACAATGACTACGAGCAGTACTTC
NA few TRBJ1-1 TRBV5-5 CASSLDAGLNTEAFF TGTGCCAGCAGCTTGGATGCAGGGCTGAACACTGAAGCTTTCTTT
NA NA TRBJ1-2 TRBV10-3 CAISETRFRVSWGYTF TGTGCCATCAGTGAGACCCGCTTCAGGGTTTCGTGGGGCTACACCTTC
NA NA TRBJ1-1 TRBV5-1 CASSLTGDTEAFF TGCGCCAGCAGCCTAACAGGAGACACTGAAGCTTTCTTT
NA NA TRBJ2-4 TRBV11-3 CASSLLEAKNIQYF TGTGCCAGCAGCTTACTGGAGGCCAAAAACATTCAGTACTTC
NA NA TRBJ2-7 TRBV27 CASSLRGTTYEQYF TGTGCCAGCAGTTTAAGAGGGACAACCTACGAGCAGTACTTC
NA NA TRBJ2-7 TRBV27 CASSPRGPYEQYF TGTGCCAGCAGCCCTCGTGGCCCCTACGAGCAGTACTTC
TRBD1 NA TRBJ1-5 TRBV10-2 CASRRQGGNQPQHF TGCGCCAGCAGGAGACAGGGGGGCAATCAGCCCCAGCATTTT
NA NA TRBJ2-7 TRBV6-5 CASSRFSYEQYF TGTGCCAGCAGTAGATTCAGCTACGAGCAGTACTTC
NA NA TRBJ2-7 TRBV12-3/TRBV12-4 CASSLGHEQYF TGTGCCAGCAGTTTAGGGCACGAGCAGTACTTC
TRBD1 NA TRBJ1-2 TRBV5-1 CASSIGQGSNYGYTF TGCGCCAGCAGCATAGGACAGGGGTCTAACTATGGCTACACCTTC
TRBD1 NA TRBJ1-2 TRBV19 CASRTGTGVGYTF TGTGCCAGTAGAACCGGGACAGGGGTTGGCTACACCTTC
TRBD2 NA TRBJ2-1 TRBV30 CAWSGRGGRINEQFF TGTGCCTGGAGTGGACGGGGCGGGAGAATTAATGAGCAGTTCTTC
NA NA TRBJ1-3 TRBV5-1 CASRPAGLSGNTIYF TGCGCCAGCAGACCCGCAGGACTCTCTGGAAACACCATATATTTT
NA NA TRBJ2-3 TRBV9 CASSVGEALGTDTQYF TGTGCCAGCAGCGTAGGTGAAGCGTTGGGCACAGATACGCAGTATTTT
NA NA TRBJ2-7 TRBV19 CASSMEQGEYEQYF TGTGCCAGTAGTATGGAACAGGGTGAATACGAGCAGTACTTC
NA NA TRBJ1-2 TRBV11-2 CASSQSPGTNYGYTF TGTGCCAGCAGCCAGTCTCCCGGGACAAACTATGGCTACACCTTC
NA NA TRBJ2-3 TRBV18 CASSPTTGTSSSTDTQYF TGTGCCAGCTCGCCTACGACCGGGACTTCTTCTAGCACAGATACGCAGTATTTT
TRBD1 NA TRBJ2-5 TRBV24-1 CATSGLGQGVQETQYF TGTGCCACCAGTGGGCTGGGACAGGGGGTCCAAGAGACCCAGTACTTC
TRBD2 NA TRBJ2-2 TRBV7-9 CASSLDGGGRSTGELFF TGTGCCAGCAGCTTGGACGGGGGGGGGAGATCCACCGGGGAGCTGTTTTTT
NA NA TRBJ2-7 TRBV5-1 CASSTTGTEQYF TGCGCCAGCAGCACTACAGGGACCGAGCAGTACTTC